Listed here is a single T cell receptor (beta chain). V was trimmed by 1 base and J by 7 bases, leaving 7 bases between them. Germline values: CDR1 SEHNR, CDR2 FQNEAQ (reference sequence). The CDR3 spans 13 residues. This entry is derived from a study of blood T cell repertoires in COVID-19. Study at large: Samples came from the United States, Italy and Spain, spanning acute and convalescent COVID-19. T cells, B-cell-depleted T cells, or PBMCs provided the cDNA or gDNA that served as material.

How the authors handled the data: The authors estimated nucleated cell counts from reference gene primer amplification. The protocol was immunoSEQ multiplex PCR, while the TCRdb copy is restricted to in-frame clones and leaves out a portion. That table furnishes V, J and clone size, whereas the DNA furnished D and trimming. Of more than 95,000 clones detected, roughly 84% appear once; the ten largest clones hold roughly a quarter. Specimen: peripheral blood. This chain connects TRBV7-9 to TRBJ2-2; D gene ambiguous. The receptor's source is a man aged 60-69 years with acute or convalescent COVID-19. The CDR3 nucleotides are TGTGCCAGCAGCTTAGTTGCGGACGGGGAGCTGTTTTTT. Its protein is CASSLVADGELFF.